This is a list of T cell receptor beta chains from one sample in a study of blood T cell repertoires in COVID-19. Profiled with immunoSEQ multiplex PCR; TCRdb holds only in-frame clones, not every one. This sample has around 62,000 clones; approximately 88% occur once, and the top ten carry 40% to 45%. The specimen sequenced was peripheral blood. Every receptor here comes from a woman aged 55 to 70 with COVID-19, enrolled during active disease. Each CDR3 is given with its conserved first and last residue. The order of the fields is D gene, J gene, V gene, clone size, CDR3 protein, CDR3 DNA. D genes are given only for firm matches. Some rows have no size entry. The others give once, few or many, or a class for an expanded clone.

>NA|TRBJ1-4|TRBV12-3/TRBV12-4|NA
CASRRLDNEKLFF
TGTGCCAGCAGAAGACTGGATAATGAAAAACTGTTTTTT
>TRBD1|TRBJ1-1|TRBV7-9|once
CASSSGTGLEAFF
TGTGCCAGCAGCTCCGGGACAGGGCTTGAAGCTTTCTTT
>TRBD1|TRBJ2-2|TRBV5-6|once
CASSYGPGQGNTGELFF
TGTGCCAGCAGCTACGGACCAGGACAGGGAAACACCGGGGAGCTGTTTTTT
>TRBD1|TRBJ1-5|TRBV28|NA
CASSLTGFVDQPQHF
TGTGCCAGCAGCCTGACAGGGTTTGTCGATCAGCCCCAGCATTTT
>TRBD2|TRBJ2-7|TRBV30|NA
CACSRGGGISYEQYF
TGTGCCTGTTCTCGGGGCGGGGGGATCTCCTACGAGCAGTACTTC
>TRBD1|TRBJ1-2|TRBV10-1|NA
CASGQGPYGYTF
TGCGCCAGCGGACAGGGACCCTATGGCTACACCTTC
>NA|TRBJ1-1|TRBV25-1|NA
CASSELGRGTEAFF
TGTGCCAGCAGTGAATTGGGCCGGGGCACTGAAGCTTTCTTT
>TRBD2|TRBJ2-5|TRBV3-1/TRBV3-2|NA
CEAPSGGAGETQYF
TGTGAAGCCCCTAGCGGGGGGGCAGGAGAGACCCAGTACTTC
>NA|TRBJ2-1|TRBV30|once
CAWSVAGDNEQFF
TGTGCCTGGAGTGTAGCAGGGGATAATGAGCAGTTCTTC
>NA|TRBJ1-1|TRBV2|NA
CASSDNAGRGTGAFF
TGTGCCAGCAGTGATAATGCCGGGAGGGGAACGGGAGCTTTCTTT
>TRBD2|TRBJ2-1|TRBV6-5|NA
CASSYSGLADYNEQFF
TGTGCCAGCAGTTACTCTGGACTAGCGGATTACAATGAGCAGTTCTTC
>TRBD2|TRBJ2-7|TRBV29-1|once
CSVESGSRYEQYF
TGCAGCGTTGAAAGCGGGAGTAGGTACGAGCAGTACTTC
>TRBD1|TRBJ1-1|TRBV28|NA
CASSSLRQGARGTEAFF
TGTGCCAGCAGCTCGCTTCGACAGGGGGCCCGGGGGACTGAAGCTTTCTTT
>TRBD1|TRBJ1-2|TRBV30|NA
CAWSGQGYGYTF
TGTGCCTGGTCTGGACAGGGGTATGGCTACACCTTC
>TRBD2|TRBJ2-7|TRBV3-1/TRBV3-2|NA
CASSRGLAGGPGSYEQYF
TGTGCCAGCAGCAGGGGACTAGCGGGAGGGCCTGGGTCCTACGAGCAGTACTTC
>NA|TRBJ1-2|TRBV6-2/TRBV6-3|NA
CASSYREGNYGYTF
TGTGCCAGCAGTTACCGGGAGGGAAACTATGGCTACACCTTC
>TRBD1|TRBJ1-3|TRBV5-5|NA
CASSLRTGLAGNTIYF
TGTGCCAGCAGCTTAAGGACAGGGTTGGCTGGAAACACCATATATTTT
>TRBD1|TRBJ1-1|TRBV29-1|NA
CSVEEGAGTEAFF
TGCAGCGTCGAAGAGGGGGCTGGCACTGAAGCTTTCTTT
>NA|TRBJ2-1|TRBV5-8|NA
CASSLGDTSAYNEQFF
TGTGCCAGCAGCTTGGGGGACACCTCAGCCTACAATGAGCAGTTCTTC
>NA|TRBJ2-1|TRBV5-5|once
CASSFSAATAGEQFF
TGTGCCAGCAGCTTTTCAGCGGCTACCGCAGGTGAGCAGTTCTTC
>NA|TRBJ1-1|TRBV5-4|NA
CASSLAGGAARNTEAFF
TGTGCCAGCAGTCTTGCGGGGGGCGCAGCGAGGAACACTGAAGCTTTCTTT
>NA|TRBJ1-5|TRBV12-3/TRBV12-4|NA
CASSQGNQPQHF
TGTGCCAGCAGCCAGGGCAATCAGCCCCAGCATTTT
>NA|TRBJ1-6|TRBV5-5|NA
CASSPGNSPLHF
TGTGCCAGCAGCCCAGGGAATTCACCCCTCCACTTT
>NA|TRBJ1-3|TRBV4-3|NA
CASSQALPGQDSGNTIYF
TGCGCCAGCAGCCAAGCTCTCCCCGGACAAGACTCTGGAAACACCATATATTTT
>NA|TRBJ2-2|TRBV7-2|NA
CASSLVSGRAAGELFF
TGTGCCAGCAGCTTAGTTAGTGGCAGGGCGGCCGGGGAGCTGTTTTTT
>TRBD1|TRBJ1-1|TRBV7-9|NA
CASSLTTGATEAFF
TGTGCCAGCAGCTTAACGACAGGGGCCACTGAAGCTTTCTTT
>NA|TRBJ2-1|TRBV28|NA
CASSLYSGDSYNEQFF
TGTGCCAGCAGTTTGTATAGCGGAGACTCCTACAATGAGCAGTTCTTC
>TRBD2|TRBJ2-3|TRBV5-4|NA
CASSSGGVQSTDTQYF
TGTGCCAGCAGCTCCGGGGGGGTGCAGAGCACAGATACGCAGTATTTT
>NA|TRBJ2-1|TRBV6-2/TRBV6-3|NA
CASSYSDGGQFF
TGTGCCAGCAGTTACTCGGACGGGGGGCAGTTCTTC
>NA|TRBJ1-2|TRBV10-3|NA
CAILDSYGYTF
TGTGCCATCCTGGACAGTTATGGCTACACCTTC
>NA|TRBJ2-2|TRBV11-3|NA
CASSFAGGELFF
TGTGCCAGCAGCTTTGCGGGCGGGGAGCTGTTTTTT
>NA|TRBJ2-6|TRBV6-5|NA
CASTNNRAGANVLTF
TGTGCCAGCACCAACAACAGGGCTGGGGCCAACGTCCTGACTTTC
>TRBD2|TRBJ2-3|TRBV27|NA
CASRFLSGRGDTQYF
TGTGCCAGCCGTTTCCTTAGCGGGAGAGGAGATACGCAGTATTTT
>TRBD2|TRBJ2-7|TRBV27|NA
CASSQTSAYEQYF
TGTGCCAGCAGCCAGACTAGCGCCTACGAGCAGTACTTC
>NA|TRBJ2-2|TRBV4-3|few
CASSRSQTNTGELFF
TGCGCCAGCAGCCGGAGCCAAACAAACACCGGGGAGCTGTTTTTT
>TRBD1|TRBJ2-6|TRBV5-4|NA
CASSGDRGLHSGANVLTF
TGTGCCAGCAGCGGGGACAGGGGGCTTCACTCTGGGGCCAACGTCCTGACTTTC
>NA|TRBJ2-7|TRBV19|NA
CASSNPGDRNEQYF
TGTGCCAGTAGTAACCCAGGGGATAGGAACGAGCAGTACTTC
>NA|TRBJ1-2|TRBV19|NA
CASSPLDSRVVYGYTF
TGTGCCAGTAGCCCCCTTGACAGCCGAGTTGTTTATGGCTACACCTTC
>TRBD2|TRBJ2-1|TRBV19|NA
CASSILAAISYNEQFF
TGTGCCAGTAGTATACTAGCGGCAATCTCCTACAATGAGCAGTTCTTC
>TRBD1|TRBJ1-1|TRBV28|NA
CASSPRDRAMNTEAFF
TGTGCCAGCAGTCCCAGGGACAGGGCCATGAACACTGAAGCTTTCTTT
>TRBD1|TRBJ2-1|TRBV5-1|NA
CASSLEGGDEQFF
TGCGCCAGCAGCTTGGAAGGGGGCGATGAGCAGTTCTTC
>TRBD1|TRBJ1-2|TRBV3-1/TRBV3-2|NA
CASSQDWGTDGYTF
TGTGCCAGCAGCCAAGATTGGGGGACAGATGGCTACACCTTC
>TRBD1|TRBJ1-3|TRBV28|NA
CASSPSPGQGDTIYF
TGTGCCAGCAGCCCTTCCCCGGGACAGGGTGACACCATATATTTT
>NA|TRBJ1-4|TRBV5-6|NA
CASSRGEKLFF
TGTGCCAGCAGCCGGGGTGAAAAACTGTTTTTT
>NA|TRBJ1-1|TRBV20-1|NA
CSASGGWDTEAFF
TGCAGTGCTAGTGGAGGTTGGGACACTGAAGCTTTCTTT
>TRBD2|TRBJ2-1|TRBV11-2|NA
CASSLARGAYNEQFF
TGTGCCAGCAGCTTAGCGCGGGGGGCGTACAATGAGCAGTTCTTC
>NA|TRBJ2-4|TRBV6-6|once
CASTPGQGGVTDIQYF
TGTGCCAGCACCCCCGGTCAGGGCGGGGTAACGGACATTCAGTACTTC
>TRBD2|TRBJ2-7|TRBV5-1|NA
CASSLGTRGEQYF
TGCGCCAGCAGCTTGGGGACTAGGGGCGAGCAGTACTTC
>NA|TRBJ2-3|TRBV5-1|NA
CASSLFGETDTQYF
TGCGCCAGCAGCTTGTTTGGGGAGACAGATACGCAGTATTTT
>TRBD1|TRBJ2-7|TRBV4-2|NA
CASSQGGRQGYEQYF
TGTGCCAGCAGCCAAGGTGGGAGACAGGGTTACGAGCAGTACTTC
>NA|TRBJ2-7|TRBV4-3|NA
CASSQERGLADYEQYF
TGCGCCAGCAGCCAAGAGAGGGGACTCGCCGACTACGAGCAGTACTTC
>TRBD1|TRBJ2-2|TRBV7-2|NA
CASSKGQGNGELFF
TGTGCCAGCAGCAAAGGACAGGGAAACGGAGAGCTGTTTTTT